The T cell receptor (beta chain) under discussion was sequenced for a study of T cell repertoires in cytomegalovirus infection. General study points: The ex vivo response was dominated by HLA-C-restricted CMV-specific TCR beta clonotypes.

A remark on this clonotype: Its target is unknown.

One entry per CDR3 protein, called by TCRdb with MiXCR from the reads. The profile shows around 170,000 distinct CDR3 sequences, 13% to 15% of them singletons. The sequence derives from a human donor in good health (CMV status not recorded). Some clones in this sample may be carry-over from other donors' samples. Sample: PBMCs.

The CDR3, as DNA: TGCAGTGCTAGGAAGGGGTCCATCAACGAGCAGTACTTC. It codes for CSARKGSINEQYF. The chain recombines TRBV20-1 with TRBJ2-7, with D possibly matching TRBD1 (5 bases). The CDR3 runs to 13 residues. V lost 3 bases and J lost 5, with 14 bases in between. The germline CDR1 and CDR2 sequences are DFQATT and SNEGSKA (reference sequence).